The source of this T cell receptor (beta chain) is a study of chemoradiotherapy in HPV16-positive cancers (dated by TCRdb to the early 2020s). A note on the overall study: Candidate HPV-specific T-cell clones and common TCR motifs were defined by functional T-cell assays performed on cells from two HPV16-positive patients. Whether T-cell immunity against the HPV oncoproteins E6 and E7 changes during chemoradiotherapy and whether survival is affected by this immunity were examined in the study. The candidate HPV-specific TCRs and motifs were then tracked in TCR repertoires from around 86 patients with HPV-related cancers. The study at large found these results: Expansion of candidate HPV-specific clones and E7-related TCR motifs was observed in the tumor microenvironment during treatment, whereas no such expansion was observed for non-HPV-specific T cells. In HPV16-positive patients, expansion of HPV-responsive T cells during chemoradiotherapy was associated with improved recurrence-free survival. The functional definition of HPV-specific T cells was derived from only two HPV16-positive patients, and the survival association was reported for HPV16-positive patients.

Repertoires were sampled multiple times during chemoradiotherapy, which allowed clonal expansion in the tumor microenvironment to be followed. This clone was recorded a few times. No antigen is known for it. Within one base of it there is no much larger clone, and no base qualities were kept. Taken from cysteine to phenylalanine, the CDR3 has 15 residues. The CDR3 DNA has 45 bases and is translated from base 1. Here V drops 6 bases and J drops 0 bases, and the junction holds 8 bases not matched to any gene. From a lookup of the germline V gene (reference sequence), CDR1 and CDR2 are MNHEY and SMNVEV. Libraries came from the immunoSEQ multiplex PCR assay. The source is immuneACCESS, and TCRdb retained only in-frame sequences with V and J called. Part of the clones is not carried over; for the studies checked, unresolved V genes explain less than half of this, and the remainder is unexplained. This sample lists approximately 38,000 clones; just under 80% were detected once. 3% to 4% of the sample goes to the ten largest clones.

The sequence was obtained from a human donor with HPV-associated anogenital cancer. The V gene is TRBV27 and the J gene is TRBJ2-7, and 7 junction bases match TRBD1. This material consisted of blood, taken from a patient who underwent chemoradiotherapy. The CDR3 has the sequence CASRVGQAYSYEQYF. Here is the DNA: TGTGCCAGCAGAGTCGGACAGGCCTACTCCTACGAGCAGTACTTC.